These T cell receptor beta chains were read from a single sample in a study of T-cell reconstitution after alpha-beta-depleted transplantation in children. TCRdb itself ran the PCR reads through MiXCR, one entry per CDR3 protein. The data hold about 400,000 distinct CDR3 sequences, with roughly 21% observed a single time. The sample in question was PBMCs from the stem cell graft donor, obtained from the stem cell graft. The receptors originated from a human donor who donated a stem cell graft to a child with acute myeloid leukemia. CDR3s leave out the opening cysteine and the closing phenylalanine or tryptophan.

j_gene	v_gene	CDR3aa
TRBJ2-5	TRBV5-1	ASSLGRRYQETQY
TRBJ1-1	TRBV12-3/TRBV12-4	ASSIGQGNTEAF
TRBJ1-2	TRBV29-1	SPREGYT
TRBJ2-7	TRBV2	ANGQGASEQY
TRBJ2-2	TRBV20-1	SARDPSKSVAGELF
TRBJ2-7	TRBV6-2/TRBV6-3	ASSYGGQGNYEQY
TRBJ2-1	TRBV20-1	SARGLLAGSSYNEQF
TRBJ2-1	TRBV7-6	ASSLFSAQVYNEQF
TRBJ2-3	TRBV7-8	ASSLEGAGGLEQY
TRBJ2-2	TRBV11-2	ASSLDFGGVGELF
TRBJ2-1	TRBV29-1	SVDNGNEQF
TRBJ2-5	TRBV28	ASSLEQGGQETQY
TRBJ2-7	TRBV6-1	ASTAESGSSYEQY
TRBJ2-7	TRBV27	ASSWGTGSSSYEQY
TRBJ2-5	TRBV7-2	ASSLGGGQETQY
TRBJ2-5	TRBV5-1	ASSSGRVLQTQY
TRBJ2-3	TRBV24-1	ATSDLQGRGQY
TRBJ2-5	TRBV10-2	ASSESNSGPGQETQY
TRBJ2-5	TRBV20-1	SAASGETQY
TRBJ2-1	TRBV29-1	SVEGASGRDNEQF
TRBJ2-2	TRBV7-2	ASSLGLARTGELF
TRBJ1-3	TRBV20-1	SARREDTIY
TRBJ2-7	TRBV3-1	ASSQRPHSSYEQY
TRBJ1-1	TRBV28	ASSFRLEAF
TRBJ2-3	TRBV15	ATSREGTSGDTQY
TRBJ1-6	TRBV10-3	AISEIRGHSPLH
TRBJ1-4	TRBV10-3	AISPDRSREKLF
TRBJ1-4	TRBV5-1	ASSMQGAVTNEKLF
TRBJ2-1	TRBV13	ASGRRDYNEQF
TRBJ1-5	TRBV5-1	ASSLNGHLNQPQH
TRBJ2-5	TRBV12-3/TRBV12-4	ASRGKETQY
TRBJ2-2	TRBV28	ASSLFEELSGELF
TRBJ2-1	TRBV20-1	SARAVSYNEQF
TRBJ2-1	TRBV3-1	ASSHARPYNEQF
TRBJ2-6	TRBV12-3/TRBV12-4	ASSLGVPSGANVLT
TRBJ1-4	TRBV29-1	SVEDLSRRTNEKLF
TRBJ2-3	TRBV28	ASSFGVAETDTQY
TRBJ2-7	TRBV27	ASSPDRDSSSYEQY
TRBJ2-1	TRBV20-1	SARGYSGRDYNEQF
TRBJ1-5	TRBV6-5	ASSYSNSGRNQPQH
TRBJ2-5	TRBV18	ASSPKGSETQY
TRBJ2-7	TRBV20-1	SATPGGLAGTYEQY
TRBJ1-2	TRBV27	ASSLIGGNYGYT
TRBJ2-7	TRBV4-3	ASSQDGAGVGTSGYEQY
TRBJ2-5	TRBV20-1	SASPGQGAAQY
TRBJ2-3	TRBV7-9	ASSLGGSSSTDTQY
TRBJ2-3	TRBV11-2	ASSPPGTSGSSSTDTQY
TRBJ2-2	TRBV5-1	ASRQSGTGVTGELF
TRBJ1-2	TRBV12-3/TRBV12-4	ASSFYGYT
TRBJ1-1	TRBV12-3/TRBV12-4	ASSFGATEAF
TRBJ1-1	TRBV12-3/TRBV12-4	ASTSGTARAF
TRBJ2-3	TRBV24-1	ATSDEDTTDTQY
TRBJ2-3	TRBV4-2	ASSPGEGRGDTQY
TRBJ2-5	TRBV5-1	ASSLAGGQSGTQY
TRBJ2-7	TRBV27	ASSLSWGLPTYEQY
TRBJ2-7	TRBV5-1	ASSPDVEDEQY
TRBJ1-6	TRBV3-1	ASSQDRGVVGSPLH
TRBJ2-1	TRBV27	ASRNRVEQF